This entry describes one T cell receptor (beta chain). Its antigen is not identified. The sample is drawn from a study of T-cell memory formation after mild COVID-19. General study results and limits: Detection of some responders pre-infection suggested pre-existing cross-reactive memory T cells participated. There was a balanced CD4/CD8 profile in clones contracting day 15 to 85, and later expanders leaned CD4+.

5'RACE with constant-segment primers yielded barcoded, UMI-tagged TCR alpha and TCR beta cDNA libraries. One entry per CDR3 protein, called by TCRdb with MiXCR from the 5' RACE reads. The repertoire holds about half a million distinct CDR3 sequences, with roughly 20% as singletons. The trim removed 2 bases at V and 1 base at J, leaving 4 bases unmatched. The CDR3 extends over 17 amino acids. Looked up from germline, CDR1 is SGHTA and CDR2 is FQGTGA. This clonotype originated in an adult woman who had mild COVID-19 (a few samples of this study predate the infection). Cell type and time point are not known. The sample consisted of PBMCs or a T cell subset sorted from them (not recorded which). The chain combines TRBV7-3 with TRBJ2-2; 10 nucleotides agree with TRBD2. The CDR3 DNA reads as TGTGCCAGCAGCTTAGAGGCTAGCGGGGGGAACACCGGGGAGCTGTTTTTT. This translates into CASSLEASGGNTGELFF.